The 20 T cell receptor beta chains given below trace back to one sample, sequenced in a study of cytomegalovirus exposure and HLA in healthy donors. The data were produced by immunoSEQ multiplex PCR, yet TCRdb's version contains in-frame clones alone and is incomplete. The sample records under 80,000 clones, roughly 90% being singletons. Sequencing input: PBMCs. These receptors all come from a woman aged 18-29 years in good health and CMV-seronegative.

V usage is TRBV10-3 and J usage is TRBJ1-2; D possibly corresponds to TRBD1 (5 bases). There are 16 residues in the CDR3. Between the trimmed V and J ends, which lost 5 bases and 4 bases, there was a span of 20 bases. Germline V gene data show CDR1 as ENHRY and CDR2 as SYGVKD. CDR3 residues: CAISSPVGREGYGYTF. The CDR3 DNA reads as TGTGCCATCAGTTCCCCAGTTGGCAGGGAGGGCTATGGCTACACCTTC.

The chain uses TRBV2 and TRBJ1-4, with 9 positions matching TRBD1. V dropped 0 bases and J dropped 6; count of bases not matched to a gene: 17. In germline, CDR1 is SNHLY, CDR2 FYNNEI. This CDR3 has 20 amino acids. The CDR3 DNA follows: TGTGCCAGCAGTGAAGCCCCCCCGTTGACTGTACAGGGGGCTGATGAAAAACTGTTTTTT. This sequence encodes CASSEAPPLTVQGADEKLFF.

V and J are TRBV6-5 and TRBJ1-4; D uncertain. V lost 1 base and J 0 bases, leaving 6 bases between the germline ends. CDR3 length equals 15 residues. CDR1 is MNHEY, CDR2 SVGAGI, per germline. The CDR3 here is CASSYLQTTNEKLFF. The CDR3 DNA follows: TGTGCCAGCAGTTACTTACAAACAACTAATGAAAAACTGTTTTTT.

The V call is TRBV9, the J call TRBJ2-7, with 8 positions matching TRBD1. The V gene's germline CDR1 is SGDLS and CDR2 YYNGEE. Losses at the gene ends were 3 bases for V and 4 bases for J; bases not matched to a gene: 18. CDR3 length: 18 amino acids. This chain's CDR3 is CASSARQGALSGAYEQYF. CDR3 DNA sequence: TGTGCCAGCAGCGCTCGGCAGGGGGCTCTTTCTGGGGCTTACGAGCAGTACTTC.

The CDR3 is CASSLGSGGNEKLFF. CDR3 nucleotide sequence: TGTGCCAGCAGCTTAGGGTCCGGAGGGAATGAAAAACTGTTTTTT. This chain links TRBV7-9 with TRBJ1-4; D is ambiguous. The CDR3 has 15 residues. The V end was cut by 1 base, the J end by 5 bases, with 11 bases between. Looked up from germline, CDR1 is SEHNR and CDR2 is FQNEAQ (reference sequence). The variable domain in full, with the rest retrieved from reference TRBV7-9 and TRBJ1-4, is DTGVSQNPRHKITKRGQNVTFRCDPISEHNRLYWYRQTLGQGPEFLTYFQNEAQLEKSRLLSDRFSAERPKGSFSTLEIQRTEQGDSAMYLCASSLGSGGNEKLFFGSGTQLSVL.

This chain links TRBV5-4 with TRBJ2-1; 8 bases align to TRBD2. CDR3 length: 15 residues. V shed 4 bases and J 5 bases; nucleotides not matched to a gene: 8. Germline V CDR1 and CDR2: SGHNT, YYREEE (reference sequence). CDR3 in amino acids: CASSNRGGPDNEQFF. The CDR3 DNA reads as TGTGCCAGCAGCAACCGGGGGGGCCCGGACAATGAGCAGTTCTTC.

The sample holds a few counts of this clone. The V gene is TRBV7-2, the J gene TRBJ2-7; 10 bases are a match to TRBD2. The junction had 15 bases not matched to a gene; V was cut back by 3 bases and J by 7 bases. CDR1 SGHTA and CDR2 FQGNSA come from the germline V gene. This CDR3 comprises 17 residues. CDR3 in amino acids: CASSLVITSGGAREQYF. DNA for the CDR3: TGTGCCAGCAGCTTGGTGATTACAAGCGGGGGGGCACGGGAGCAGTACTTC. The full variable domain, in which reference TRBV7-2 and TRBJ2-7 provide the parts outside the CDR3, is GAGVSQSPSNKVTEKGKDVELRCDPISGHTALYWYRQSLGQGLEFLIYFQGNSAPDKSGLPSDRFSAERTGGSVSTLTIQRTQQEDSAVYLCASSLVITSGGAREQYFGPGTRLTVT.

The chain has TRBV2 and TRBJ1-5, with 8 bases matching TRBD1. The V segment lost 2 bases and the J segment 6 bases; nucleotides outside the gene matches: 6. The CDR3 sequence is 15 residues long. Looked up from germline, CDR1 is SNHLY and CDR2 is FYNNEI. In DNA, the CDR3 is TGTGCCAGCAGTGAACGCAGGGGGCGCGTTCAGCCCCAGCATTTT. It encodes CASSERRGRVQPQHF. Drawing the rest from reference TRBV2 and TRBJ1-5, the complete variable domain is EPEVTQTPSHQVTQMGQEVILRCVPISNHLYFYWYRQILGQKVEFLVSFYNNEISEKSEIFDDQFSVERPDGSNFTLKIRSTKLEDSAMYFCASSERRGRVQPQHFGDGTRLSIL.

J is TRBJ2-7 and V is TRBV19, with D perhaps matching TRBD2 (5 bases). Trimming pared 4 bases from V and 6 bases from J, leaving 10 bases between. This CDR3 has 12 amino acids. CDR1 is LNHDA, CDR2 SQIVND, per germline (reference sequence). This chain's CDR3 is CASSNEGREQYF. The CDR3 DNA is TGTGCCAGTAGTAACGAGGGCCGCGAGCAGTACTTC.

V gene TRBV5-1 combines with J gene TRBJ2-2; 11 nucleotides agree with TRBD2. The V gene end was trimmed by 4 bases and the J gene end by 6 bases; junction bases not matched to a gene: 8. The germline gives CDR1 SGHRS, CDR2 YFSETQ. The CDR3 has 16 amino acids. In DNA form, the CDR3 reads TGCGCCAGCAGCATCTTAGCGGGGGGGCCCCCCGGGGAGCTGTTTTTT. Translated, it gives CASSILAGGPPGELFF.

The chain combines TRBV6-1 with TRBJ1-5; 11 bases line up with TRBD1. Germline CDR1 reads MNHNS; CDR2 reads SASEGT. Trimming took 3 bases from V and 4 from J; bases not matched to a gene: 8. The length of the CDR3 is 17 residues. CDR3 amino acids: CASSDRTGGVWNQPQHF. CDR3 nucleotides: TGTGCCAGCAGTGATAGGACAGGGGGCGTCTGGAATCAGCCCCAGCATTTT.

As DNA, the CDR3 is TGCGCCAGCAGTGAGTCGAACGGCGGGAAGCGCGACGAGCAGTACTTC. Translation gives CASSESNGGKRDEQYF. This chain uses TRBV10-2 with TRBJ2-7, with D possibly TRBD2 on 6 matching bases. V was clipped by 0 bases and J by 5 bases, with 17 bases between them. CDR3 length equals 16 residues. CDR1 and CDR2 from the germline V gene are WSHSY and SAAADI.

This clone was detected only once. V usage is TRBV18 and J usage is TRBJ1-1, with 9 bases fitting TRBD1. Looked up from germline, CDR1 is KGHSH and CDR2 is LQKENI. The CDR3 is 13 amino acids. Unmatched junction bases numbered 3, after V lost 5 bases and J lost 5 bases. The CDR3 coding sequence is TGTGCCAGCTCAAGGGACAGGGAGACTGAAGCTTTCTTT. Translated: CASSRDRETEAFF.

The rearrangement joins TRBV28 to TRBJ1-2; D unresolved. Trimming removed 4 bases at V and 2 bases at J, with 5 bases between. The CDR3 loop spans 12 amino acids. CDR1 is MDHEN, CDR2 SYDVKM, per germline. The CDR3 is CASSSVNYGYTF. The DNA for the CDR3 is TGTGCCAGCAGTTCAGTGAACTATGGCTACACCTTC.

The CDR3 loop is CASRPIQQGSTEAFF. The CDR3, as DNA: TGTGCCAGTAGGCCTATACAACAGGGGAGCACTGAAGCTTTCTTT. This sequence joins TRBV19 and TRBJ1-1, with TRBD1 matching 7 bases. V lost 6 bases, J lost 4 bases, and 11 bases stayed unmatched. The CDR3 is 15 amino acids. Germline-derived CDR1 and CDR2 are LNHDA and SQIVND (reference sequence).

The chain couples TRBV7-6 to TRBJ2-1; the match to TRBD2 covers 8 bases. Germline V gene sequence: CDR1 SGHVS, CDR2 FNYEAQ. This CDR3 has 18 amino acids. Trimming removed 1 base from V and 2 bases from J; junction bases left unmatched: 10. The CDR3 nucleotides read TGTGCCAGCAGCTTAGTTCCCTCTACTAGCGGAACCTACAATGAGCAGTTCTTC. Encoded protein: CASSLVPSTSGTYNEQFF. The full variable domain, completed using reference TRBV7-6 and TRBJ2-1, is GAGVSQSPRYKVTKRGQDVALRCDPISGHVSLYWYRQALGQGPEFLTYFNYEAQQDKSGLPNDRFSAERPEGSISTLTIQRTEQRDSAMYRCASSLVPSTSGTYNEQFFGPGTRLTVL.

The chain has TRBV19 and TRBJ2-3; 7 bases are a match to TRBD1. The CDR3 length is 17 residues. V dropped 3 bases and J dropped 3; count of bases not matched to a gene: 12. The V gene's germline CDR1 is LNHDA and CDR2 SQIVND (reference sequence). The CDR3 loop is CASSMGWGQTLTDTQYF. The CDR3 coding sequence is TGTGCCAGTAGTATGGGGTGGGGACAGACCCTTACAGATACGCAGTATTTT. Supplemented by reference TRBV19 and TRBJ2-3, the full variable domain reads DGGITQSPKYLFRKEGQNVTLSCEQNLNHDAMYWYRQDPGQGLRLIYYSQIVNDFQKGDIAEGYSVSREKKESFPLTVTSAQKNPTAFYLCASSMGWGQTLTDTQYFGPGTRLTVL.

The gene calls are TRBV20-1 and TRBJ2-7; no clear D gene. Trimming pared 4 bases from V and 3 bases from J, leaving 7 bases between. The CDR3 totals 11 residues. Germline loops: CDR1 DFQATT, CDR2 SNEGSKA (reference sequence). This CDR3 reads CSANYIYEQYF. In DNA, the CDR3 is TGCAGTGCTAATTATATCTACGAGCAGTACTTC.

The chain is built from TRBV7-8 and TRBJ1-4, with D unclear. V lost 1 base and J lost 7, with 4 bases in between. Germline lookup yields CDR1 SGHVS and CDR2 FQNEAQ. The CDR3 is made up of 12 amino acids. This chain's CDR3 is CASSLVAEKLFF. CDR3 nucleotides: TGTGCCAGCAGCTTAGTGGCTGAAAAACTGTTTTTT.

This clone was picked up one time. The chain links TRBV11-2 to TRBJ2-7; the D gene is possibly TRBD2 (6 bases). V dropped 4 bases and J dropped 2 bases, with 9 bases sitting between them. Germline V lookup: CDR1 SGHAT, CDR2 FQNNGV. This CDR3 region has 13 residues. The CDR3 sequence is CASSSGLPYEQYF. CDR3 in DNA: TGTGCCAGCAGCTCGGGACTTCCCTACGAGCAGTACTTC.